Listed below are T cell receptor beta chains from one sample, sequenced in a study of blood T cell repertoires in COVID-19. Method: immunoSEQ multiplex PCR; TCRdb's copy keeps in-frame clones and lacks some. The sample carries about 50,000 clones, more than 80% recorded once. Sequencing input: peripheral blood. Receptor source: a man aged 35-49 years with acute or convalescent COVID-19. Both conserved end residues are part of each CDR3. Fields, in order: V gene, D gene, J gene, clone size, CDR3 protein, CDR3 DNA. A D gene is named only where the DNA matches it firmly. Rows give clone size only sometimes, using once, few, many, or a class for an expanded clone.

TRBV6-1	TRBD2	TRBJ2-1	-	CASSDSGRGNYYNEQFF	TGTGCCAGCAGTGATTCGGGGCGGGGGAATTACTACAATGAGCAGTTCTTC
TRBV3-1/TRBV3-2	TRBD1	TRBJ1-1	-	CASSLRDRDGWVAFF	TGTGCCAGCAGCCTCCGGGACAGGGACGGTTGGGTAGCTTTCTTT
TRBV7-9	-	TRBJ1-1	-	CASTQTSDTEAFF	TGTGCCAGCACCCAAACCTCGGACACTGAAGCTTTCTTT
TRBV19	-	TRBJ1-3	-	CASRLGNTIYF	TGTGCCAGTAGACTAGGAAACACCATATATTTT
TRBV19	TRBD1	TRBJ1-6	-	CASTSGQYNSPLHF	TGTGCCAGTACCTCGGGACAGTATAATTCACCCCTCCACTTT
TRBV9	-	TRBJ2-1	once	CASSPTGLSSYNEQFF	TGTGCCAGCAGCCCGACTGGACTGAGCTCCTACAATGAGCAGTTCTTC
TRBV2	TRBD1	TRBJ1-2	few	CASTVGDRVDYGYTF	TGTGCCAGCACAGTGGGGGACAGGGTGGACTATGGCTACACCTTC
TRBV4-2	TRBD2	TRBJ2-7	-	CASSQDGGRLYEQYF	TGTGCCAGCAGCCAAGATGGCGGGAGGCTCTACGAGCAGTACTTC
TRBV10-3	-	TRBJ1-2	few	CAISQGTYGYTF	TGTGCCATCAGCCAAGGGACATATGGCTACACCTTC
TRBV7-2	-	TRBJ1-2	-	CASSLQDRANYGYTF	TGTGCCAGCAGCTTACAGGACAGAGCTAACTATGGCTACACCTTC
TRBV6-5	-	TRBJ1-1	-	CASSSEAFAEAFF	TGTGCCAGCAGTTCGGAGGCATTCGCTGAAGCTTTCTTT
TRBV10-1	-	TRBJ2-5	-	CASTLALTAYQETQYF	TGCGCCAGCACCCTGGCTTTGACAGCGTACCAAGAGACCCAGTACTTC
TRBV5-1	-	TRBJ2-1	-	CASSLGGFTYNEQFF	TGCGCCAGCAGCTTGGGAGGGTTTACCTACAATGAGCAGTTCTTC
TRBV19	TRBD2	TRBJ2-2	-	CASSPAGTSGYTGELFF	TGTGCCAGTAGTCCAGCTGGGACTAGCGGTTACACCGGGGAGCTGTTTTTT
TRBV24-1	-	TRBJ1-6	few	CATSAGNSPLHF	TGTGCCACCAGTGCAGGGAATTCACCCCTCCACTTT
TRBV30	TRBD1	TRBJ1-3	-	CAWHHRDSNRNTIYF	TGTGCCTGGCATCACCGGGACAGCAACCGAAACACCATATATTTT
TRBV18	TRBD1	TRBJ2-3	-	CASLDRGYTDTQYF	TGTGCCAGCTTAGACAGGGGATACACAGATACGCAGTATTTT
TRBV6-1	TRBD1	TRBJ1-1	-	CASSDLQGAAEAFF	TGTGCCAGCAGTGACCTACAGGGGGCGGCTGAAGCTTTCTTT
TRBV5-1	TRBD1	TRBJ2-2	-	CASSLARQGAVTGELFF	TGCGCCAGCAGCTTGGCGCGGCAGGGGGCGGTCACCGGGGAGCTGTTTTTT
TRBV3-1/TRBV3-2	-	TRBJ1-2	-	CASSHNRLANYGYTF	TGTGCCAGCAGCCACAACAGACTAGCTAACTATGGCTACACCTTC
TRBV5-1	TRBD2	TRBJ2-2	-	CASSLAGGLNTGELFF	TGCGCCAGCAGCTTAGCGGGGGGCCTGAACACCGGGGAGCTGTTTTTT
TRBV2	-	TRBJ2-3	-	CASSAQGVSTDTQYF	TGTGCCAGCAGCGCCCAAGGGGTTAGCACAGATACGCAGTATTTT
TRBV24-1	-	TRBJ2-1	-	CATSFQSYNEQFF	TGTGCCACCAGTTTCCAATCCTACAATGAGCAGTTCTTC
TRBV9	TRBD1	TRBJ1-2	-	CASSVRPERQGWYNYGYTF	TGTGCCAGCAGCGTACGGCCAGAACGACAGGGGTGGTATAACTATGGCTACACCTTC
TRBV4-1	-	TRBJ1-3	-	CASSQDKAQGGNTIYF	TGCGCCAGCAGCCAAGATAAGGCGCAGGGGGGAAACACCATATATTTT
TRBV28	TRBD1	TRBJ2-5	-	CASSLTGTGYQETQYF	TGTGCCAGCAGTTTAACCGGGACAGGCTACCAAGAGACCCAGTACTTC
TRBV18	TRBD1	TRBJ2-1	-	CASFSGTGGAYEQFF	TGTGCCAGCTTTTCCGGGACAGGGGGCGCCTATGAGCAGTTCTTC
TRBV6-5	-	TRBJ1-1	few	CASSRGEASTTEAFF	TGTGCCAGCTCCAGGGGCGAAGCATCGACCACTGAAGCTTTCTTT
TRBV14	TRBD1	TRBJ2-5	-	CASSQDPDRPETQYF	TGTGCCAGCAGCCAAGATCCGGACAGGCCAGAGACCCAGTACTTC
TRBV25-1	-	TRBJ1-4	-	CASGSGAGTNEKLFF	TGTGCCAGCGGGAGCGGGGCAGGAACTAATGAAAAACTGTTTTTT
TRBV7-8	-	TRBJ1-4	-	CASSLGQNNEKLFF	TGTGCCAGCAGCCTAGGACAGAATAATGAAAAACTGTTTTTT
TRBV3-1/TRBV3-2	TRBD1	TRBJ2-5	-	CASSHPGQGVGGETQYF	TGTGCCAGCAGCCACCCCGGACAGGGAGTGGGAGGAGAGACCCAGTACTTC
TRBV5-1	TRBD1	TRBJ2-1	-	CASSTTGDHEQFF	TGCGCCAGCAGCACGACAGGGGACCATGAGCAGTTCTTC
TRBV5-1	-	TRBJ2-5	-	CASSRTVKETQYF	TGCGCCAGCAGCCGGACAGTCAAAGAGACCCAGTACTTC
TRBV28	TRBD2	TRBJ2-7	-	CASSFFGTKGAYEQYF	TGTGCCAGCAGTTTCTTCGGGACTAAAGGGGCCTACGAGCAGTACTTC
TRBV3-1/TRBV3-2	-	TRBJ2-5	-	CASSQIQGTGTYFGGQETQYF	TGTGCCAGCAGCCAAATACAAGGGACCGGGACATACTTCGGCGGTCAAGAGACCCAGTACTTC
TRBV18	-	TRBJ2-1	-	CASSPQVLATGNEQFF	TGTGCCAGCTCACCACAAGTCCTAGCAACAGGGAATGAGCAGTTCTTC
TRBV4-2	-	TRBJ2-3	many	CASSQSDSSTGDTQYF	TGTGCCAGCAGCCAATCTGACTCCTCGACTGGGGATACGCAGTATTTT
TRBV2	TRBD1	TRBJ1-4	-	CASRPGQGIVKLFF	TGTGCCAGCAGACCGGGACAGGGGATAGTAAAACTGTTTTTT
TRBV4-2	-	TRBJ1-5	-	CASSQEGGVGNQPQHF	TGTGCCAGCAGCCAAGAAGGGGGAGTTGGCAATCAGCCCCAGCATTTT
TRBV6-4	TRBD1	TRBJ1-2	once	CASSPETGNYGYTF	TGTGCCAGCAGCCCTGAGACAGGGAACTATGGCTACACCTTC
TRBV6-1	-	TRBJ2-1	-	CASSESQLQGREQFF	TGTGCCAGCAGTGAAAGTCAATTACAGGGTCGGGAGCAGTTCTTC
TRBV5-5	-	TRBJ2-2	-	CASSQPGRQGGELFF	TGTGCCAGCAGCCAACCAGGGCGACAAGGCGGGGAGCTGTTTTTT
TRBV5-5	-	TRBJ1-6	few	CASSLGGSSYNSPLHF	TGTGCCAGCAGCTTAGGGGGAAGCTCCTATAATTCACCCCTCCACTTT
TRBV18	-	TRBJ1-1	-	CASRQQEGTEAFF	TGTGCCAGCCGCCAACAGGAGGGCACTGAAGCTTTCTTT
TRBV18	-	TRBJ1-1	-	CASSHRENTEAFF	TGTGCCAGCTCCCACAGGGAGAACACTGAAGCTTTCTTT
TRBV4-1	-	TRBJ2-2	-	CASSQPQKPTGELFF	TGCGCCAGCAGCCAGCCACAAAAACCCACCGGGGAGCTGTTTTTT
TRBV5-1	TRBD2	TRBJ2-2	-	CASSLDASGSGELFF	TGCGCCAGCAGCTTGGACGCTAGCGGGAGCGGGGAGCTGTTTTTT
TRBV29-1	-	TRBJ1-5	-	CSVVFASGAPQHF	TGCAGCGTCGTGTTTGCTTCTGGGGCGCCCCAGCATTTT
TRBV27	TRBD1	TRBJ1-2	-	CASSEQGYGYTF	TGTGCCAGCAGTGAACAGGGGTATGGCTACACCTTC
TRBV12-3/TRBV12-4	-	TRBJ1-1	-	CASRKTRNTEAFF	TGTGCCAGCAGAAAGACACGGAACACTGAAGCTTTCTTT
TRBV2	-	TRBJ1-2	-	CASRLGGAGGYTF	TGTGCCAGCAGATTGGGGGGTGCAGGTGGCTACACCTTC
TRBV6-5	-	TRBJ1-3	-	CASSYSRSGNTIYF	TGTGCCAGCAGTTACTCGAGGTCTGGAAACACCATATATTTT
TRBV5-1	-	TRBJ1-6	once	CASSLLGRVDSPLHF	TGCGCCAGCAGCTTGCTTGGCAGGGTTGATTCACCCCTCCACTTT
TRBV2	TRBD1	TRBJ1-1	once	CASRWTGVTEAFF	TGTGCCAGCAGATGGACAGGGGTCACTGAAGCTTTCTTT
TRBV10-3	TRBD2	TRBJ2-3	-	CAISETPGLAGEDTQYF	TGTGCCATCAGTGAGACTCCGGGACTAGCGGGTGAAGATACGCAGTATTTT
TRBV6-5	-	TRBJ1-5	-	CASALAGRNQPQHF	TGTGCCAGCGCATTGGCGGGGAGGAATCAGCCCCAGCATTTT
TRBV7-8	TRBD1	TRBJ1-1	-	CASSLTGAMANTEAFF	TGTGCCAGCAGCTTAACAGGGGCAATGGCGAACACTGAAGCTTTCTTT
TRBV2	TRBD1	TRBJ1-1	-	CASSGQGNTEAFF	TGTGCCAGCAGTGGACAGGGAAACACTGAAGCTTTCTTT
TRBV5-1	TRBD1	TRBJ1-1	-	CASSSRGQGTEAFF	TGCGCCAGCAGCTCCCGGGGACAGGGCACTGAAGCTTTCTTT